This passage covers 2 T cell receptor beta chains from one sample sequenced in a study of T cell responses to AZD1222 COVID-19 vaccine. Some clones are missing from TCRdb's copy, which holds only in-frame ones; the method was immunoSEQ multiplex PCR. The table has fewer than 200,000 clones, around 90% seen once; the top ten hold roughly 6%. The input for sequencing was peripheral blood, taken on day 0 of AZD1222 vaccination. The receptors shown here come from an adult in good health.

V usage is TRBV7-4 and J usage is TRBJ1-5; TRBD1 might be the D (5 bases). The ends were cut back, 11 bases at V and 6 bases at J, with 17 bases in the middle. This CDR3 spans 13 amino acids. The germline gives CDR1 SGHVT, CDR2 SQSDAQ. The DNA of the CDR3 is TGTGCCCAGGGCACGGGATGGACTCAGCCCCAGCATTTT. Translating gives CAQGTGWTQPQHF.

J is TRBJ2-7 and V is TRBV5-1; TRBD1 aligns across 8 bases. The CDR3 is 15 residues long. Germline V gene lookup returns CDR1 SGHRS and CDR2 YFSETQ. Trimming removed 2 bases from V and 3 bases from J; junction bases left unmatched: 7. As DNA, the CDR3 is TGCGCCAGCAGCTTAGAAGGGACAGGAGGCTACGAGCAGTACTTC. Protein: CASSLEGTGGYEQYF.